This T cell receptor (beta chain) was observed in a study of vaccination and CD4 T cells after COVID-19. Study summary: Between diagnosis and the drawing of post-COVID samples lay a median 101 days (range 35 to 161). Overlapping spike peptides from SARS-CoV-2, HCoV-NL63, HCoV-OC43 and HCoV-229E served to stimulate the cells. Study-level points and caveats: Convalescent patients gained a median approximately 90% of their reactive clones only post-vaccination.

Time point described: late sampling 161 to 241 days after vaccination in three convalescent patients. Treatment described: roughly 11-day PBMC culture with coronavirus spike peptide pools or control peptides (ViraFEST assay). This clonotype was observed a few times. Its antigen is undetermined. Sequencing of the DNA from cultured CD4+ T cells was carried out with the Oncomine TCR Beta short-read assay. Researchers extracted genomic DNA from CD4+ T cells that had been cultured. TCRdb ran MiXCR on the PCR reads and lists one entry per CDR3 protein. The sample has 25,000 to 30,000 distinct CDR3 sequences, around 41% seen once. Germline loops: CDR1 MDHEN, CDR2 SYDVKM. Trimming pared 5 bases from V and 0 bases from J, leaving 11 bases between. This CDR3 spans 14 amino acids.

The TCR sequence derives from a human donor who had recovered from COVID-19. The gene calls are TRBV28 and TRBJ2-7; a possible D gene is TRBD2 (6 bases). The sequences come from CD4+ T cells from blood, cultured in vitro, collected about 7 months after SARS-CoV-2 vaccination. CDR3 region: CASSLEGFSYEQYF. CDR3 DNA sequence: TGTGCCAGCAGTCTGGAGGGGTTCTCCTACGAGCAGTACTTC.